One and the same sample provided the 26 T cell receptor beta chains below, sequenced in a study of blood T cell repertoires in COVID-19. Sequencing used immunoSEQ multiplex PCR; TCRdb keeps in-frame clones, though not all of them. This sample has hundreds of thousands of clones, with nearly 90% found just once. Sequenced sample: peripheral blood. The receptors derive from a man aged 18 to 29 with active or convalescent COVID-19.

This clone was observed once. The chain is built from TRBV27 and TRBJ2-1; 11 bases fit TRBD2. The CDR3 is 15 residues long. The V gene end was trimmed by 6 bases and the J gene end by 0 bases; junction bases not matched to a gene: 1. From germline, CDR1 is MNHEY and CDR2 SMNVEV (reference sequence). CDR3 protein: CASRTSGASYNEQFF. CDR3 DNA sequence: TGTGCCAGCAGGACTAGCGGGGCCTCCTACAATGAGCAGTTCTTC.

The J gene is TRBJ2-1, the V gene TRBV29-1, with D hard to call. This CDR3 region has 10 residues. The germline gives CDR1 SQVTM, CDR2 ANQGSEA. V lost 7 bases and J 7 bases, leaving 8 bases between the germline ends. DNA for the CDR3: TGCAGCGCTCAGGTGAATGAGCAGTTCTTC. Its translation is CSAQVNEQFF.

This rearrangement joins TRBV28 to TRBJ1-1; D not certain. Germline V CDR1 and CDR2: MDHEN, SYDVKM. V was trimmed by 2 bases and J by 4 bases, leaving 14 bases between them. This CDR3 has 15 residues. CDR3 sequence reads: CASSLLKGRGTEAFF. The DNA of the CDR3 is TGTGCCAGCAGTTTACTCAAAGGCCGGGGCACTGAAGCTTTCTTT.

This sequence joins TRBV5-1 and TRBJ1-2; D not certain. Trimming left V 0 bases short and J 2 bases short, with 2 bases between. Germline CDR1 and CDR2: SGHRS and YFSETQ. This CDR3 comprises 12 residues. The CDR3 reads CASSLANYGYTF. DNA for the CDR3: TGCGCCAGCAGCTTGGCAAACTATGGCTACACCTTC.

This sequence joins TRBV5-4 and TRBJ2-5; 10 bases line up with TRBD2. Germline values: CDR1 SGHNT, CDR2 YYREEE (reference sequence). The CDR3 length is 15 residues. The V segment lost 1 base and the J segment 3 bases; nucleotides outside the gene matches: 3. The CDR3 sequence: CASSLWLAGEETQYF. The CDR3 region has the DNA TGTGCCAGCAGCTTGTGGCTAGCGGGAGAAGAGACCCAGTACTTC.

The chain has TRBV6-4 and TRBJ1-1, with 9 bases fitting TRBD1. The V gene end was trimmed by 1 base and the J gene end by 0 bases; junction bases not matched to a gene: 0. CDR1 MRHNA and CDR2 SNTAGT come from the germline V gene. This CDR3 comprises 15 residues. This chain's CDR3 is CASSDWDRVNTEAFF. DNA of the CDR3: TGTGCCAGCAGTGACTGGGACAGGGTGAACACTGAAGCTTTCTTT.

The rearrangement uses TRBV5-1 and TRBJ2-3, with D perhaps matching TRBD1 (7 bases). CDR1 SGHRS and CDR2 YFSETQ come from the germline V gene. CDR3 length equals 16 residues. V lost 6 bases to trimming and J lost 1 base, with 18 bases between them. In DNA form, the CDR3 reads TGCGCCAGCAAGAAGGGGGCGGGACTCGGCACAGATACGCAGTATTTT. Translated: CASKKGAGLGTDTQYF.

This clone was counted only a few times. The V and J genes are TRBV5-1 and TRBJ2-7; a possible D gene is TRBD2 (5 bases). CDR1 and CDR2 from the germline V gene are SGHRS and YFSETQ. This CDR3 spans 12 amino acids. Trimming left V 2 bases short and J 7 bases short, with 10 bases between. CDR3 bases: TGCGCCAGCAGCTTTGGAACGGGGGAGCAGTACTTC. It is translated as CASSFGTGEQYF.

This clone was observed a few times. The chain employs TRBV5-1 and TRBJ1-2; 7 bases are shared with TRBD1. J lost 4 bases, V lost 4 bases, and 13 bases had no gene match. CDR3 size: 16 residues. Germline assignment: CDR1 SGHRS and CDR2 YFSETQ. The CDR3 DNA reads as TGCGCCAGCAGCCCCCGACAACAGGGGCCTATCTATGGCTACACCTTC. Its translation: CASSPRQQGPIYGYTF.

The sample holds a few counts of this clone. This chain uses TRBV18 with TRBJ1-1, with 9 bases identical to TRBD1. V dropped 7 bases and J dropped 5; count of bases not matched to a gene: 5. The CDR3 runs to 13 residues. Germline CDR1 KGHSH, CDR2 LQKENI. CDR3 protein: CASLQGALTEAFF. The CDR3 nucleotides are TGTGCCAGCTTACAGGGGGCGCTTACTGAAGCTTTCTTT. The entire variable domain, with the rest obtained from reference TRBV18 and TRBJ1-1, is as follows: NAGVMQNPRHLVRRRGQEARLRCSPMKGHSHVYWYRQLPEEGLKFMVYLQKENIIDESGMPKERFSAEFPKEGPSILRIQQVVRGDSAAYFCASLQGALTEAFFGQGTRLTVV.

This clone was detected a few times. The CDR3 is CASSSLRGNTIYF. CDR3 sequence (DNA): TGTGCCAGCAGTTCGCTCAGGGGAAACACCATATATTTT. The rearrangement uses TRBV12-3 or TRBV12-4 and TRBJ1-3; D is ambiguous. Deletions cut 4 bases from V and 4 bases from J, with 8 bases between. This CDR3 has 13 amino acids.

The chain is built from TRBV9 and TRBJ2-2; no reliable D call. Germline-derived CDR1 and CDR2 are SGDLS and YYNGEE. The length of the CDR3 is 13 residues. V lost 5 bases and J lost 0, with 5 bases in between. This chain's CDR3 is CASSISNTGELFF. As DNA, the CDR3 is TGTGCCAGCAGTATCTCGAACACCGGGGAGCTGTTTTTT. Full variable domain (missing parts from reference TRBV9 and TRBJ2-2): DSGVTQTPKHLITATGQRVTLRCSPRSGDLSVYWYQQSLDQGLQFLIQYYNGEERAKGNILERFSAQQFPDLHSELNLSSLELGDSALYFCASSISNTGELFFGEGSRLTVL.

This clone came up once. V usage is TRBV30 and J usage is TRBJ1-2; 7 positions match TRBD1. The CDR3 consists of 13 residues. Germline CDR1 is GTSNPN and CDR2 is SVGIG (reference sequence). V trimming: 5 bases; J trimming: 5 bases; junction bases outside the gene matches: 8. The CDR3 DNA is TGTGCCTGGGGCGGGACAGTGTTTTATGGCTACACCTTC. This encodes CAWGGTVFYGYTF.

This chain connects TRBV19 to TRBJ2-2; D possibly corresponds to TRBD2 (5 bases). V was pared by 6 bases and J by 0 bases, with 11 bases between. The CDR3 loop spans 15 amino acids. In germline, CDR1 is LNHDA, CDR2 SQIVND (reference sequence). The CDR3 DNA follows: TGTGCCAGTAGCCAAGGACTCCCGAACACCGGGGAGCTGTTTTTT. Translation gives CASSQGLPNTGELFF.

The chain is built from TRBV5-4 and TRBJ2-2; TRBD1 matches 9 bases. The trim removed 4 bases at V and 4 bases at J, leaving 11 bases unmatched. CDR3 length equals 17 residues. Per germline, CDR1 SGHNT and CDR2 YYREEE (reference sequence). As DNA, the CDR3 is TGTGCCAGCAGCACTACAGGGGGCGCGTTGGCCACCGGGGAGCTGTTTTTT. Its protein product is CASSTTGGALATGELFF.

The chain links TRBV6-2 or TRBV6-3 to TRBJ2-2; D is perhaps TRBD2 (5 bases). Germline V gene sequence: CDR1 MNHEY, CDR2 SVGEGT. This CDR3 comprises 14 residues. V was clipped by 6 bases and J by 4 bases, with 12 bases between them. The CDR3: CASSLVRGTGELFF. The CDR3 DNA sequence: TGTGCCAGCAGCCTAGTTCGGGGCACCGGGGAGCTGTTTTTT.

The rearrangement links TRBV3-1 (or the pseudogene TRBV3-2) to TRBJ2-1; D is ambiguous. V lost 1 base and J 6 bases, leaving 7 bases between the germline ends. This CDR3 has 13 amino acids. Per the germline V gene, CDR1 is LGHDT and CDR2 is YNNKEL (reference sequence). This CDR3 reads CASSQGLANEQFF. The CDR3 nucleotides read TGTGCCAGCAGCCAAGGACTTGCCAATGAGCAGTTCTTC.

A remark on this clone: This sample includes further DNA sequences coding for the same CDR3. This chain joins TRBV6-4 and TRBJ2-3, with D maybe TRBD2 (6 bases). The V gene lost 0 bases and the J gene lost 0 bases, with 10 bases spanning the gap. The CDR3 covers 16 residues. Germline loops: CDR1 MRHNA, CDR2 SNTAGT. CDR3 residues: CASSDSAGGSTDTQYF. The CDR3 DNA reads TGTGCCAGCAGTGACTCTGCCGGGGGAAGCACAGATACGCAGTATTTT.

The gene calls are TRBV24-1 and TRBJ2-5, with D unclear. CDR1 is KGHDR, CDR2 SFDVKD, per germline. This CDR3 is built from 14 residues. Trimming cost V 5 bases and J 5 bases, with 14 bases left between them. The CDR3 region has the DNA TGTGCCACCAGTGTATTAAGACACCGGGAGACCCAGTACTTC. Its protein product is CATSVLRHRETQYF.

The rearrangement links TRBV7-2 to TRBJ1-5, with 7 bases matching TRBD1. J gave up 3 bases and V 9 bases, and 5 bases lay outside the gene matches. This CDR3 comprises 13 residues. Germline V gene data show CDR1 as SGHTA and CDR2 as FQGNSA. The CDR3 bases are TGTGCCAGTAATGACAGGGTCAATCAGCCCCAGCATTTT. This translates into CASNDRVNQPQHF.

In its sample, this clone was seen once. The chain carries TRBV5-6 and TRBJ2-5; no reliable D call. The ends were cut back, 1 base at V and 6 bases at J, with 13 bases in the middle. CDR1 is SGHDT and CDR2 is YYEEEE in the germline V gene. The CDR3 runs 14 residues. CDR3 amino acids: CASSLKSNFQTQYF. Here the CDR3 DNA reads TGTGCCAGCAGCTTGAAGAGCAATTTCCAGACCCAGTACTTC. Together with reference TRBV5-6 and TRBJ2-5, the CDR3 gives the full variable domain: DAGVTQSPTHLIKTRGQQVTLRCSPKSGHDTVSWYQQALGQGPQFIFQYYEEEERQRGNFPDRFSGHQFPNYSSELNVNALLLGDSALYLCASSLKSNFQTQYFGPGTRLLVL.

This clone has a single count. The chain is built from TRBV2 and TRBJ1-4; no reliable D call. The germline V gene has CDR1 SNHLY and CDR2 FYNNEI. The CDR3 totals 14 residues. The V gene lost 3 bases and the J gene lost 10 bases, with 15 bases spanning the gap. CDR3 sequence: CASSDMGNLAKLFF. The CDR3 bases are TGTGCCAGCAGTGATATGGGAAACCTAGCAAAACTGTTTTTT.

The CDR3 sequence: CASSLDGTSADTQYF. CDR3 nucleotide sequence: TGCGCCAGCAGCTTGGACGGGACTAGTGCAGATACGCAGTATTTT. The chain links TRBV5-1 to TRBJ2-3, with 8 bases fitting TRBD2. After removal of 0 bases from V and 4 bases from J, the junction contained 4 bases not matched to a gene. Germline V CDR1 and CDR2: SGHRS, YFSETQ. CDR3 size: 15 residues. The whole variable domain, remainder taken from reference TRBV5-1 and TRBJ2-3, is KAGVTQTPRYLIKTRGQQVTLSCSPISGHRSVSWYQQTPGQGLQFLFEYFSETQRNKGNFPGRFSGRQFSNSRSEMNVSTLELGDSALYLCASSLDGTSADTQYFGPGTRLTVL.

This rearrangement joins TRBV6-1 to TRBJ1-1; D remains unclear. The CDR3 is 14 amino acids. The germline V and J ends were trimmed by 3 bases and 1 base, with 9 bases remaining between them. The germline CDR1 and CDR2 sequences are MNHNS and SASEGT. CDR3 in DNA: TGTGCCAGCAGTGACCTATCGGGGAACACTGAAGCTTTCTTT. Its translation: CASSDLSGNTEAFF.

The J gene is TRBJ1-6, the V gene TRBV7-8, with D possibly matching TRBD1 (5 bases). V gave up 0 bases and J gave up 10 bases, with 10 bases separating them. CDR3 length equals 14 residues. CDR1 and CDR2 (germline): SGHVS, FQNEAQ. In DNA, the CDR3 is TGTGCCAGCAGCTTAGCCCAGGGAAACTCACCCCTCCACTTT. The encoded protein is CASSLAQGNSPLHF.

The chain is built from TRBV19 and TRBJ1-1; weak D call: TRBD1 (6 bases). Trimming left V 6 bases short and J 0 bases short, with 14 bases between. The CDR3 has 15 residues. The germline V gene encodes CDR1 LNHDA and CDR2 SQIVND (reference sequence). CDR3 in amino acids: CASRTTGPLNTEAFF. The DNA of the CDR3 is TGTGCCAGTAGAACCACAGGGCCACTGAACACTGAAGCTTTCTTT.